This T cell receptor (beta chain) was sequenced for a study of OX40 agonist ivuxolimab in advanced cancers. Across the study: Ivuxolimab, an antibody that agonizes OX40 (CD134), was administered to the patients. Anti-PD-1, anti-PD-L1 or anti-CTLA-4 therapy given earlier was allowed, and 35% to 50% had some.

Exclusion applied to patients with autoimmune disease history or systemic immunosuppression. For this clone: Its cognate antigen is unknown.

TCRdb's copy holds only in-frame clones and misses some; the assay was immunoSEQ multiplex PCR. The profile covers about 3,400 clones, with around 80% appearing a single time and approximately 30% taken by the ten largest. V was clipped by 5 bases and J by 2 bases, with 10 bases between them. From germline, CDR1 is SGHVS and CDR2 FQNEAQ. The CDR3 extends over 14 amino acids. General study findings and limits: On average, CD8+ T cells showed a greater number of expanded clones than CD4+.

The sequence derives from an adult with an advanced solid tumor such as melanoma, head and neck, liver or kidney cancer. This chain joins TRBV7-8 and TRBJ2-4; D call uncertain. Here the sequenced sample was CD4+ or CD8+ T cells sorted from blood, taken in a trial of the OX40 agonist ivuxolimab. This CDR3 reads CASSPLVTKNIQYF. CDR3 nucleotide sequence: TGTGCCAGCAGCCCCTTAGTTACCAAAAACATTCAGTACTTC.